Listed below are T cell receptor beta chains from one sample, sequenced in a study of response to subunit inactivated influenza vaccine. TCRdb called the RT-PCR reads again in MiXCR, with one record for every CDR3 protein. The sample shows some 800,000 distinct CDR3 sequences, 21% of them seen only once. The sample consisted of PBMCs from blood, taken around 5 days after vaccination. These receptors were collected from a man aged 45 to 65 who received an inactivated influenza vaccine. The CDR3 runs from the conserved cysteine through the conserved F or W. The D gene is left open where the match is weak. Clone size is stated in some rows and not others, as once, few, many or a class when expanded.

d_call	j_call	v_call	clone_size	cdr3_aa	cdr3_nt
TRBD1	TRBJ1-4	TRBV2	many	CASSATGTVREKLFF	TGTGCCAGCAGTGCGACCGGGACAGTTCGTGAAAAACTGTTTTTT
TRBD1	TRBJ1-1	TRBV28	-	CASSRTGSPFDTEAFF	TGTGCCAGCAGCCGGACAGGGTCACCCTTCGACACTGAAGCTTTCTTT
-	TRBJ2-5	TRBV10-3	-	CAISFRGQETQYF	TGTGCCATCAGCTTTCGGGGACAAGAGACCCAGTACTTC
TRBD2	TRBJ2-7	TRBV7-9	many	CASASGTSFYEQYF	TGTGCCAGCGCCTCCGGGACTAGCTTCTACGAGCAGTACTTC
-	TRBJ2-3	TRBV20-1	many	CSVGGGRTDTQYF	TGCAGTGTAGGGGGAGGGCGCACAGATACGCAGTATTTT
-	TRBJ1-3	TRBV4-3	-	CASSPKVGSGNTIYF	TGCGCCAGCAGCCCCAAGGTCGGGTCTGGAAACACCATATATTTT
-	TRBJ2-5	TRBV3-1	-	CASSPQGLRETQYF	TGTGCCAGCAGCCCTCAGGGACTGAGAGAGACCCAGTACTTC
-	TRBJ2-1	TRBV24-1	few	CATSDAQGPVPNEQFF	TGTGCCACCAGTGATGCCCAGGGTCCGGTCCCCAATGAGCAGTTCTTC
-	TRBJ1-1	TRBV6-1	many	CASSGQLRTEAFF	TGTGCCAGCAGTGGACAGCTGCGCACTGAAGCTTTCTTT
-	TRBJ1-4	TRBV27	-	CASTKGLGANEKLFF	TGTGCCAGCACTAAAGGGCTTGGGGCTAATGAAAAACTGTTTTTT
-	TRBJ2-3	TRBV20-1	-	CSAALGDTQYF	TGCAGTGCCGCACTAGGGGATACGCAGTATTTT
-	TRBJ2-7	TRBV5-6	few	CASSSVDSYEQYF	TGTGCCAGCAGCTCAGTGGACAGCTACGAGCAGTACTTC
TRBD2	TRBJ2-7	TRBV27	-	CASTKRRLAGAPYEQYF	TGTGCCAGCACCAAGAGGAGACTAGCGGGAGCCCCCTACGAGCAGTACTTC
-	TRBJ2-5	TRBV15	few	CATSRDSSREETQYF	TGTGCCACCAGCAGAGATTCATCCAGGGAAGAGACCCAGTACTTC
TRBD1	TRBJ1-5	TRBV4-1	-	CASSHPGGYQPQHF	TGCGCCAGCAGCCACCCAGGGGGCTATCAGCCCCAGCATTTT
-	TRBJ1-5	TRBV29-1	-	CSVATGLDNQPQHF	TGCAGCGTCGCTACCGGGCTTGACAATCAGCCCCAGCATTTT
-	TRBJ1-1	TRBV27	-	CASSFTLNTEAFF	TGTGCCAGCAGTTTCACCCTGAACACTGAAGCTTTCTTT
TRBD1	TRBJ2-1	TRBV7-3	-	CASRQRPGQHNEQFF	TGTGCCAGCAGGCAACGACCGGGACAGCACAATGAGCAGTTCTTC
-	TRBJ1-2	TRBV29-1	-	CSVERRQTGYGYTF	TGCAGCGTGGAGCGTCGGCAGACTGGCTATGGCTACACCTTC
TRBD2	TRBJ2-3	TRBV4-1	few	CASSQGTRVLDTQYF	TGCGCCAGCAGCCAGGGGACTAGGGTGTTGGATACGCAGTATTTT
-	TRBJ2-1	TRBV10-3	-	CANAPGQRESEQFF	TGTGCCAACGCGCCTGGACAGCGGGAAAGTGAGCAGTTCTTC
TRBD2	TRBJ2-4	TRBV7-9	-	CASSLATSGLAKNIQYF	TGTGCCAGCAGCTTAGCAACTAGCGGACTAGCCAAAAACATTCAGTACTTC
-	TRBJ1-6	TRBV20-1	few	CSARDDSHSPLHF	TGCAGTGCTAGAGATGATAGCCATTCACCCCTCCACTTT
TRBD1	TRBJ2-1	TRBV9	-	CASSVARTGYEQFF	TGTGCCAGCAGCGTAGCTCGGACAGGTTATGAGCAGTTCTTC
TRBD2	TRBJ2-1	TRBV9	few	CASSPRTSGIIGSYNEQFF	TGTGCCAGCAGCCCAAGGACTAGCGGGATTATCGGGTCCTACAATGAGCAGTTCTTC
-	TRBJ2-7	TRBV9	-	CASSAQTGRYEQYF	TGTGCCAGCAGCGCACAAACAGGGCGCTACGAGCAGTACTTC
-	TRBJ2-3	TRBV4-2	-	CASSRSGEFTDTQYF	TGTGCCAGCAGCCGTTCGGGGGAATTCACAGATACGCAGTATTTT
TRBD2	TRBJ2-5	TRBV11-2	-	CASSVTGTSGPLRETQYF	TGTGCCAGCAGCGTCACCGGGACTAGCGGACCCTTGCGAGAGACCCAGTACTTC
-	TRBJ2-3	TRBV5-1	few	CASSLENTDTQYF	TGCGCCAGCAGCTTGGAAAACACAGATACGCAGTATTTT
TRBD2	TRBJ2-7	TRBV7-2	-	CASSLVSGGLLGEQYF	TGTGCCAGCAGCTTAGTGAGCGGGGGGCTCCTCGGCGAGCAGTACTTC
-	TRBJ2-7	TRBV12-3/TRBV12-4	-	CASSLGGGLTEQYF	TGTGCCAGCAGTTTAGGTGGGGGACTCACCGAGCAGTACTTC
-	TRBJ2-3	TRBV6-2/TRBV6-3	-	CASSYSARTESTDTQYF	TGTGCCAGCAGTTACTCGGCTAGAACCGAGAGCACAGATACGCAGTATTTT
-	TRBJ2-1	TRBV29-1	-	CSTKEGAYSSYNEQFF	TGCAGCACCAAGGAGGGGGCCTACTCTTCCTACAATGAGCAGTTCTTC
-	TRBJ2-7	TRBV12-3/TRBV12-4	-	CASRVGAYEQYF	TGTGCCAGCAGGGTAGGGGCATACGAGCAGTACTTC
-	TRBJ2-1	TRBV4-3	-	CASSTLGVNEQFF	TGCGCCAGCAGCACCCTGGGTGTGAATGAGCAGTTCTTC
TRBD2	TRBJ2-1	TRBV20-1	-	CSATPLAGVVTEQFF	TGCAGTGCTACCCCACTAGCGGGAGTGGTTACTGAGCAGTTCTTC
-	TRBJ2-7	TRBV12-3/TRBV12-4	few	CASSLGSRRTSYEQYF	TGTGCCAGCAGTTTAGGTTCGAGGAGAACCTCCTACGAGCAGTACTTC
-	TRBJ2-3	TRBV12-3/TRBV12-4	-	CASSRKGIRNTDTQYF	TGTGCCAGCAGCCGGAAGGGGATTCGCAACACAGATACGCAGTATTTT
TRBD2	TRBJ2-1	TRBV4-3	-	CASSQELRLAGGNEQFF	TGCGCCAGCAGCCAAGAGTTGCGACTAGCGGGAGGTAATGAGCAGTTCTTC
TRBD1	TRBJ2-1	TRBV12-3/TRBV12-4	-	CASSPTTGGGYNEQFF	TGTGCCAGCAGTCCGACCACAGGGGGCGGTTACAATGAGCAGTTCTTC